The 23 T cell receptor beta chains presented below share a single source sample, sequenced in a study of human T cells and chemical hapten exposure. TCRdb re-called the RACE reads with MiXCR, one entry per CDR3 protein. The sample has under 55,000 distinct CDR3 sequences, 9.9% seen once. Documented time point: patch test 3, about 24 weeks after DPC sensitization. The treatment: therapeutic diphenylcyclopropenone sensitization with weekly scalp DPC. The sample consisted of whole blood, taken in connection with sensitization to the hapten diphenylcyclopropenone (DPC). The receptors originated from a woman aged 40-49 years with alopecia areata. Some clones in this sample may be carry-over from other donors' samples.

This clonotype was recorded a few times. The V and J genes are TRBV7-7 and TRBJ1-4; weak D call: TRBD1 (5 bases). Trimming took off 5 bases at V and 7 bases at J, with 14 bases between the two ends. This CDR3 region has 14 residues. Germline values: CDR1 SSHAT, CDR2 FNYEAQ (reference sequence). CDR3 sequence reads: CASSLRETGEKLFF. CDR3 DNA sequence: TGTGCCAGCAGCCTCAGGGAGACCGGTGAAAAACTGTTTTTT. The variable domain in full, completed from reference TRBV7-7 and TRBJ1-4, reads GAGVSQSPRYKVTKRGQDVTLRCDPISSHATLYWYQQALGQGPEFLTYFNYEAQPDKSGLPSDRFSAERPEGSISTLTIQRTEQRDSAMYRCASSLRETGEKLFFGSGTQLSVL.

This clonotype appeared many times. The chain has TRBV29-1 and TRBJ2-7; D unresolved. V lost 4 bases and J 2 bases, leaving 12 bases between the germline ends. The CDR3 totals 13 residues. Germline V gene sequence: CDR1 SQVTM, CDR2 ANQGSEA. The chain's CDR3 is CSVGIGLAYEQYF. The CDR3 bases are TGCAGCGTTGGTATTGGGCTCGCCTACGAGCAGTACTTC.

This clonotype was found a few times. CDR3 in DNA: TGTGCCAGCAGTCCTCGGGAGGGTCAGCCCCAGCATTTT. Protein sequence: CASSPREGQPQHF. J is TRBJ1-5 and V is TRBV6-6; no reliable D call. The V gene's germline CDR1 is MNHNY and CDR2 SVGAGI (reference sequence). V was pared by 5 bases and J by 6 bases, with 11 bases between. The CDR3 runs to 13 residues.

This clonotype came up many times. The chain joins TRBV6-4 to TRBJ2-3, with 8 nucleotides matching TRBD1. This CDR3 spans 15 amino acids. V was pared by 4 bases and J by 6 bases, with 9 bases of the junction left unmatched. Germline V gene data show CDR1 as MRHNA and CDR2 as SNTAGT. The DNA for the CDR3 is TGTGCCAGCAGTGCCGACGGACAGGGACCCGATACGCAGTATTTT. Protein: CASSADGQGPDTQYF.

This clonotype was counted between two and nine times. J is TRBJ1-1 and V is TRBV12-3 or TRBV12-4; 7 bases are a match to TRBD1. The CDR3 extends over 12 amino acids. Germline trimming cut 5 bases from V and 9 bases from J; bases unmatched to any gene: 6. The DNA of the CDR3 is TGTGCCAGCAGTAATACACAGGGGAAAGCTTTCTTT. Its translation: CASSNTQGKAFF.

V and J are TRBV6-6 and TRBJ1-5, with D possibly being TRBD1 (5 bases). This CDR3 has 13 amino acids. V shed 2 bases and J shed 4 bases, with 6 bases lying between them. Germline V gene sequence: CDR1 MNHNY, CDR2 SVGAGI (reference sequence). The chain's CDR3 is CASSYKGNQPQHF. The DNA for the CDR3 is TGTGCCAGCAGTTACAAGGGGAATCAGCCCCAGCATTTT.

V gene TRBV10-3 combines with J gene TRBJ2-1, with 9 bases fitting TRBD2. Germline assignment: CDR1 ENHRY and CDR2 SYGVKD. The V segment lost 6 bases and the J segment 1 base; nucleotides outside the gene matches: 19. CDR3 length: 20 amino acids. CDR3 region: CAISQNLAAGGQGSYNEQFF. DNA of the CDR3: TGTGCCATCAGCCAAAATTTAGCAGCGGGGGGTCAAGGTTCCTACAATGAGCAGTTCTTC.

The chain is built from TRBV4-1 and TRBJ2-7, with D maybe TRBD2 (5 bases). The CDR3 has 14 residues. V lost 3 bases, J lost 2 bases, and 11 bases lay in between. Germline V gene lookup returns CDR1 MGHRA and CDR2 YSYEKL. CDR3 sequence: CASSQTDFTYEQYF. The DNA of the CDR3 is TGCGCCAGCAGCCAGACGGACTTCACCTACGAGCAGTACTTC.

In DNA form, the CDR3 reads TGCGCCAGCAGCTTGGACGACAGGGCTAACTATGGCTACACCTTC. Translation: CASSLDDRANYGYTF. V gene TRBV5-1 combines with J gene TRBJ1-2; 7 bases agree with TRBD1. The CDR3 spans 15 residues. V dropped 0 bases and J dropped 0; count of bases not matched to a gene: 2. Germline V lookup: CDR1 SGHRS, CDR2 YFSETQ. Combining the CDR3 with reference TRBV5-1 and TRBJ1-2 gives the whole variable domain KAGVTQTPRYLIKTRGQQVTLSCSPISGHRSVSWYQQTPGQGLQFLFEYFSETQRNKGNFPGRFSGRQFSNSRSEMNVSTLELGDSALYLCASSLDDRANYGYTFGSGTRLTVV.

This sequence joins TRBV4-2 and TRBJ2-7; D remains ambiguous. Germline V gene data show CDR1 as LGHNA and CDR2 as YNFKEQ. The CDR3 totals 15 residues. Trimming took 0 bases from V and 2 from J, leaving 11 bases between them. The CDR3 is CASSQDWAQTYEQYF. Written as DNA, the CDR3 is TGTGCCAGCAGCCAAGATTGGGCACAGACCTACGAGCAGTACTTC.

CDR3 DNA sequence: TGTGCCAGCAGTGAATCCCCCGGATTGAACACTGAAGCTTTCTTT. Translation: CASSESPGLNTEAFF. The chain recombines TRBV6-1 with TRBJ1-1; D uncertain. The germline V and J ends were trimmed by 2 bases and 0 bases, with 10 bases remaining between them. The V gene's germline CDR1 is MNHNS and CDR2 SASEGT. CDR3 length: 15 amino acids.

The chain combines TRBV5-1 with TRBJ2-3; the D is unclear. Trimming took off 0 bases at V and 2 bases at J, with 13 bases between the two ends. Germline V gene lookup returns CDR1 SGHRS and CDR2 YFSETQ. This CDR3 is 16 amino acids long. This CDR3 reads CASSLELATPTDTQYF. Here the CDR3 DNA reads TGCGCCAGCAGCTTGGAATTAGCTACGCCCACAGATACGCAGTATTTT.

There are a few counts of this clonotype. V gene TRBV6-2 or TRBV6-3 combines with J gene TRBJ2-7, with TRBD1 as a possible D gene (5 bases). Germline V gives CDR1 MNHEY, CDR2 SVGEGT. The V end was cut by 6 bases, the J end by 1 base, with 19 bases between. The CDR3 length is 16 residues. The CDR3 DNA reads TGTGCCAGCAGCTGGGCTGGGGCAGGCCCATCCTACGAGCAGTACTTC. Protein: CASSWAGAGPSYEQYF.

The chain joins TRBV4-1 to TRBJ2-1, with 8 nucleotides matching TRBD2. Germline V gene sequence: CDR1 MGHRA, CDR2 YSYEKL. This CDR3 region has 14 residues. The J segment lost 6 bases and the V segment lost 5 bases, leaving 6 bases of the junction unmatched. The CDR3 DNA sequence: TGCGCCAGCAGCGACGGGACTAGTGTCAATGAGCAGTTCTTC. Its protein is CASSDGTSVNEQFF.

The chain uses TRBV5-5 and TRBJ2-1, with D perhaps being TRBD1 or TRBD2 (6 bases each). Trimming took off 0 bases at V and 9 bases at J, with 13 bases between the two ends. This CDR3 has 14 amino acids. Germline assignment: CDR1 SGHKS and CDR2 YYEKEE (reference sequence). CDR3 nucleotides: TGTGCCAGCAGCTTGGCGGGGGCAGCATCTGAGCAGTTCTTC. Translation gives CASSLAGAASEQFF.

This clonotype was seen a handful of times. The chain has TRBV13 and TRBJ2-7; 7 bases are a match to TRBD1. Germline CDR1 and CDR2: PRHDT and FYEKMQ (reference sequence). The CDR3 contains 16 residues. With 1 base clipped from V and 0 bases from J, the junction kept 6 bases outside the gene matches. The CDR3 reads CASSLEGGRSSYEQYF. DNA of the CDR3: TGTGCCAGCAGCTTAGAAGGGGGCCGGAGCTCCTACGAGCAGTACTTC.

This clonotype appeared many times. The chain uses TRBV4-3 and TRBJ1-1, with no clear D. Between the trimmed V and J ends, which lost 0 bases and 1 base, there was a span of 6 bases. CDR1 LGHNA and CDR2 YSLEER come from the germline V gene. The CDR3 is made up of 14 amino acids. The CDR3 loop is CASSQEGRNTEAFF. Here the CDR3 DNA reads TGCGCCAGCAGCCAAGAGGGCCGGAACACTGAAGCTTTCTTT.

V usage is TRBV6-5 and J usage is TRBJ1-1, with unresolved D. CDR1 is MNHEY and CDR2 is SVGAGI in the germline V gene. The length of the CDR3 is 15 residues. V was clipped by 5 bases and J by 1 base, with 14 bases between them. Here the CDR3 DNA reads TGTGCCAGCAGTCCACCGCAGGTAGCGAACACTGAAGCTTTCTTT. Protein sequence: CASSPPQVANTEAFF.

This clonotype was observed many times. The V and J genes are TRBV7-2 and TRBJ2-2, with 14 bases fitting TRBD2. V shed 5 bases and J 0 bases; nucleotides not matched to a gene: 2. Germline loops: CDR1 SGHTA, CDR2 FQGNSA. The CDR3 runs to 17 residues. This chain's CDR3 is CASSGTSGSANTGELFF. The CDR3 DNA follows: TGTGCCAGCAGCGGGACTAGCGGGAGCGCGAACACCGGGGAGCTGTTTTTT.

This clonotype turned up a few times. This chain joins TRBV21-1 and TRBJ1-6; the DNA was not used to check the table's D call, TRBD1. TRBV21-1 is flagged as a pseudogene. The CDR3 has 12 residues. DNA of the CDR3: TGTGCCAGCAGCAGAGACAGGGTAGCCCTCCACTTT. It yields the protein CASSRDRVALHF.

In its sample, this clonotype was seen a few times. The chain carries TRBV2 and TRBJ1-1; 7 nucleotides line up with TRBD1. Germline V gene sequence: CDR1 SNHLY, CDR2 FYNNEI. Trimming cost V 5 bases and J 3 bases; bases outside gene matches: 9. CDR3 size: 15 residues. The chain's CDR3 is CASSRDGTAYTEAFF. The CDR3 DNA follows: TGTGCCAGCAGTAGAGACGGGACAGCTTACACTGAAGCTTTCTTT.

This clonotype was seen a few times. This chain links TRBV15 with TRBJ1-1; no reliable D call. V was pared by 0 bases and J by 8 bases, with 13 bases between. The CDR3 length is 14 residues. Germline V gene sequence: CDR1 LNHNV, CDR2 YYDKDF (reference sequence). CDR3 loop: CATSRDRAEREAFF. DNA for the CDR3: TGTGCCACCAGCAGAGATCGGGCAGAGCGAGAAGCTTTCTTT.

The CDR3 sequence: CASSLYGGAKDTQYF. Here the CDR3 DNA reads TGTGCCAGCAGCTTATACGGAGGGGCCAAAGATACGCAGTATTTT. The chain employs TRBV7-9 and TRBJ2-3; possibly TRBD2 for D (6 bases). V was pared by 2 bases and J by 5 bases, with 14 bases between. Germline V gives CDR1 SEHNR, CDR2 FQNEAQ (reference sequence). CDR3 length equals 15 residues.